These 13 T cell receptor beta chains were all obtained from the same sample, sequenced in a study of T cell responses to AZD1222 COVID-19 vaccine. TCRdb's table, derived via immunoSEQ multiplex PCR, lists solely in-frame clones and lacks some. The table has about 150,000 clones, 93% seen once. The sample was peripheral blood, taken on day 0 of AZD1222 vaccination. The origin of the receptors is an adult in good health.

The rearrangement uses TRBV5-4 and TRBJ1-3; TRBD1 aligns across 8 bases. V lost 4 bases to trimming and J lost 2 bases; unmatched junction nucleotides: 2. CDR1 SGHNT and CDR2 YYREEE come from the germline V gene (reference sequence). This CDR3 has 14 amino acids. The CDR3 DNA is TGTGCCAGCAGCCCGGACAGGGCTGGAAACACCATATATTTT. Its translation: CASSPDRAGNTIYF. Based on the CDR3 plus reference TRBV5-4 and TRBJ1-3, the full variable domain is ETGVTQSPTHLIKTRGQQVTLRCSSQSGHNTVSWYQQALGQGPQFIFQYYREEENGRGNFPPRFSGLQFPNYSSELNVNALELDDSALYLCASSPDRAGNTIYFGEGSWLTVV.

The rearrangement uses TRBV11-2 and TRBJ1-4, with no clear D. CDR3 length equals 17 residues. The V gene's germline CDR1 is SGHAT and CDR2 FQNNGV. V was trimmed by 0 bases and J by 5 bases, leaving 16 bases between them. This chain's CDR3 is CASSLDWGERVNEKLFF. Written as DNA, the CDR3 is TGTGCCAGCAGCTTAGATTGGGGAGAGAGGGTAAATGAAAAACTGTTTTTT.

The chain links TRBV30 to TRBJ1-5; D is uncertain. Germline assignment: CDR1 GTSNPN and CDR2 SVGIG (reference sequence). The CDR3 extends over 12 amino acids. Trimming pared 0 bases from V and 4 bases from J, leaving 4 bases between. As DNA, the CDR3 is TGTGCCTGGAGTGTGGGGAATCAGCCCCAGCATTTT. Translated: CAWSVGNQPQHF.

The gene calls are TRBV5-1 and TRBJ1-1; TRBD1 agrees at 7 bases. This CDR3 contains 14 residues. Germline CDR1 and CDR2: SGHRS and YFSETQ. Trimming cost V 5 bases and J 4 bases; bases outside gene matches: 8. This chain's CDR3 is CASRRGQRITEAFF. Written as DNA, the CDR3 is TGCGCCAGCAGGAGGGGGCAACGGATCACTGAAGCTTTCTTT.

This chain uses TRBV6-5 with TRBJ1-2; D gene ambiguous. The CDR3 runs 15 residues. CDR1 MNHEY and CDR2 SVGAGI come from the germline V gene. Trimming removed 0 bases from V and 3 bases from J, with 11 bases in between. The CDR3 DNA reads TGTGCCAGCAGTTACTCGCGAGGGCTAGACTATGGCTACACCTTC. Translating it yields CASSYSRGLDYGYTF.

The V call is TRBV12-5, the J call TRBJ2-7; TRBD1 agrees at 7 bases. This CDR3 is built from 13 residues. The ends lost 1 base at V and 4 bases at J; junction bases unmatched: 1. CDR1 is LGHNT, CDR2 FRNRAP, per germline. CDR3 in amino acids: CASGLGQGYEQYF. For the CDR3, the DNA is TGTGCTAGTGGTTTGGGACAGGGTTACGAGCAGTACTTC. Together with reference TRBV12-5 and TRBJ2-7, the CDR3 gives the full variable domain: DARVTQTPRHKVTEMGQEVTMRCQPILGHNTVFWYRQTMMQGLELLAYFRNRAPLDDSGMPKDRFSAEMPDATLATLKIQPSEPRDSAVYFCASGLGQGYEQYFGPGTRLTVT.

The rearrangement joins TRBV27 to TRBJ2-1, with 9 bases identical to TRBD2. V lost 4 bases and J lost 7; bases outside the gene matches: 8. This CDR3 has 15 residues. Germline V lookup: CDR1 MNHEY, CDR2 SMNVEV (reference sequence). This CDR3 is CASSSAAGGLNEQFF. In DNA, the CDR3 is TGTGCCAGCAGTTCCGCGGCGGGAGGGTTGAATGAGCAGTTCTTC.

This clone was observed a few times. DNA of the CDR3: TGCGCCAGCAGTGAATCAGGCGGGACCCAGTACTTC. Its translation: CASSESGGTQYF. J is TRBJ2-5 and V is TRBV10-2; D remains ambiguous. CDR3 length: 12 residues. Trimming took 3 bases from V and 7 from J, leaving 9 bases between them. CDR1 and CDR2 (germline): WSHSY, SAAADI.

This chain connects TRBV28 to TRBJ1-2, with D possibly being TRBD1 (5 bases). Germline-derived CDR1 and CDR2 are MDHEN and SYDVKM. Trimming pared 3 bases from V and 4 bases from J, leaving 12 bases between. The CDR3 covers 14 residues. The CDR3 bases are TGTGCCAGCAGTTTCGACTCGACAGTCTATGGCTACACCTTC. Encoded protein: CASSFDSTVYGYTF.

The count of this clone is one. V gene TRBV19 combines with J gene TRBJ1-3, with D perhaps TRBD1 (5 bases). The germline V and J ends were trimmed by 6 bases and 4 bases, with 13 bases remaining between them. Per the germline V gene, CDR1 is LNHDA and CDR2 is SQIVND (reference sequence). The CDR3 has 14 residues. The CDR3 sequence: CASSTGLVGNTIYF. The DNA of the CDR3 is TGTGCCAGTAGCACAGGACTGGTAGGAAACACCATATATTTT. The variable domain in full, completed from reference TRBV19 and TRBJ1-3, reads DGGITQSPKYLFRKEGQNVTLSCEQNLNHDAMYWYRQDPGQGLRLIYYSQIVNDFQKGDIAEGYSVSREKKESFPLTVTSAQKNPTAFYLCASSTGLVGNTIYFGEGSWLTVV.

This rearrangement joins TRBV5-1 to TRBJ2-4, with 11 positions matching TRBD1. Trimming cost V 4 bases and J 1 base; bases outside gene matches: 10. Germline CDR1 reads SGHRS; CDR2 reads YFSETQ. The CDR3 has 18 residues. CDR3 nucleotides: TGCGCCAGCAGCCCCCGAGGACAGGGGGCTTTTGCCAAAAACATTCAGTACTTC. Its translation: CASSPRGQGAFAKNIQYF.

The chain couples TRBV27 to TRBJ2-4; 11 positions agree with TRBD2. Germline V gene lookup returns CDR1 MNHEY and CDR2 SMNVEV (reference sequence). There are 17 residues in the CDR3. The V gene end was trimmed by 5 bases and the J gene end by 1 base; junction bases not matched to a gene: 7. CDR3 DNA sequence: TGTGCCAGCAGTCCAACTAGCGGGAGTGCGGCCAAAAACATTCAGTACTTC. This gives the protein CASSPTSGSAAKNIQYF.

The gene calls are TRBV7-9 and TRBJ1-1; the D gene is possibly TRBD1 (5 bases). The CDR3 runs to 10 residues. CDR1 is SEHNR, CDR2 FQNEAQ, per germline (reference sequence). The V end lost 7 bases, the J end lost 12 bases, and 12 bases lay between the germline ends. For the CDR3, the DNA is TGTGCCAGCATGGGACTGGGAACTTTCTTT. It is translated as CASMGLGTFF.